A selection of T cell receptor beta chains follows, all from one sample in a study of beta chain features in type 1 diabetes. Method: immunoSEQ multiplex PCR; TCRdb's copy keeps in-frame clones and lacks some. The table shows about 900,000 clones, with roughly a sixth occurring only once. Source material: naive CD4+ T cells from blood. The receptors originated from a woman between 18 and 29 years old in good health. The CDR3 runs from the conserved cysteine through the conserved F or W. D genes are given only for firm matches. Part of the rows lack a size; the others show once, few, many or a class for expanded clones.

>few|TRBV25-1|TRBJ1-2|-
TGTGCCAGCAGTCGGACCGCTGGGAACTATGGCTACACCTTC
CASSRTAGNYGYTF
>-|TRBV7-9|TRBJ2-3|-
TGTGCCAGCAGCTTAGGAAACAACGTGGATACGCAGTATTTT
CASSLGNNVDTQYF
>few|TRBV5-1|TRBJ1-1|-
TGCGCCAGCAGCTCCGGGGGGGACGACACTGAAGCTTTCTTT
CASSSGGDDTEAFF
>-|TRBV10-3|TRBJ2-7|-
TGTGCCATCAGGCCGCGGGATAGTTTCTCCTACGAGCAGTACTTC
CAIRPRDSFSYEQYF
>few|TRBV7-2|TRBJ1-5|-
TGTGCCAGCAGCCCACAGGGTGGGTCGAGTACAAGCAATCAGCCCCAGCATTTT
CASSPQGGSSTSNQPQHF
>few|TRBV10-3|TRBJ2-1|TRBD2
TGTGCCACCGATAGCGGGTCCTCCTACAATGAGCAGTTCTTC
CATDSGSSYNEQFF
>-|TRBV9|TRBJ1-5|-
TGTGCCAGCAGCGTAGAACCCCAGAGTCAGCCCCAGCATTTT
CASSVEPQSQPQHF
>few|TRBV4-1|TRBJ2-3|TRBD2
TGCGCCAGCAGCCAGGGACTAGCGGGACGTGATACGCAGTATTTT
CASSQGLAGRDTQYF
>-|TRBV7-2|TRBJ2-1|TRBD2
TGTGCCAGCAGCTTAGTACGTCTAGCGGGGCGCAATGAGCAGTTCTTC
CASSLVRLAGRNEQFF
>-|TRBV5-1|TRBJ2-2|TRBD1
TGCGCCAGCAGCCTCCGGGACAGGGGAGCCGGGGAGCTGTTTTTT
CASSLRDRGAGELFF
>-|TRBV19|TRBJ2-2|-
TGTGCCAGTAGCTGGAACAGATGGACCGGGGAGCTGTTTTTT
CASSWNRWTGELFF
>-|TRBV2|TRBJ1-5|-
TGTGCCAGCAGTGTAGAGATTCAGGGGTCCACCCCGTGGCAGCCCCAGCATTTT
CASSVEIQGSTPWQPQHF
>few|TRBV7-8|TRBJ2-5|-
TGTGCCAGCAGCTTATTTGCAGGGAAAGAGACCCAGTACTTC
CASSLFAGKETQYF
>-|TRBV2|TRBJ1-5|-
TGTGCCAGCAGAGTAGGACTGGGGGTTCAGCCCCAGCATTTT
CASRVGLGVQPQHF
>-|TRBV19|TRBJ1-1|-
TGTGCCAGTAGTTCCCGAGACAGCACTGAAGCTTTCTTT
CASSSRDSTEAFF
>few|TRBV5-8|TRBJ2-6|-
TGTGCCAGGAGCCGACCTTGGAAGGCTGGGGCCAACGTCCTGACTTTC
CARSRPWKAGANVLTF
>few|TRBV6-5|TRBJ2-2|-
TGTGCCAGCAGTTACTCAGCTAGGTCCGGGGAGCTGTTTTTT
CASSYSARSGELFF
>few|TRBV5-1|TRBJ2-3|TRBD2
TGCGCCAGCAGCCCGTCTAGCGGGAGGGCCCCAGATACGCAGTATTTT
CASSPSSGRAPDTQYF
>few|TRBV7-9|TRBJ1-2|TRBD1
TGTGCCAGCAGCCCCCCGCGACAGGGATTCTATGGCTACACCTTC
CASSPPRQGFYGYTF
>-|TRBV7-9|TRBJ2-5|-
TGTGCCAGCAGCCTAGGGACGCCCCAAGAGACCCAGTACTTC
CASSLGTPQETQYF
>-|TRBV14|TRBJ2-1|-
TGTGCCAGCAGCCAGTCCTTAGGTAGTTACGATGAGCAGTTCTTC
CASSQSLGSYDEQFF
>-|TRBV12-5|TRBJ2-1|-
TGTGCTAGTGGTTTGGACGTGTTATATGAGCAGTTCTTC
CASGLDVLYEQFF
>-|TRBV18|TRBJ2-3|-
TGTGCCAGCTCACCCAATGAGGTTATTACTAGCACAGATACGCAGTATTTT
CASSPNEVITSTDTQYF
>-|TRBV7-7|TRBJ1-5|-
TGTGCTAGCAGGTCGCGGGGGAGCAATCAGCCCCAGCATTTT
CASRSRGSNQPQHF
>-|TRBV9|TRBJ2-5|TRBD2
TGTGCCAGCAGCGTAGCTGGGCTAGCGGGAGGTGGGGAGACCCAGTACTTC
CASSVAGLAGGGETQYF
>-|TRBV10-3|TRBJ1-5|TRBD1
TGTGCCATCAGTGAGTCCGGGACAGGCAATCAGCCCCAGCATTTT
CAISESGTGNQPQHF
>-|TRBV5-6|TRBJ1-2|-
TGTGCCAGCAGCTTGTACAGACAACCCACTAACTATGGCTACACCTTC
CASSLYRQPTNYGYTF
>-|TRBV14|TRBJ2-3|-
TGTGCCAGCAGCCAACGCCCATGGCGTGACACAGATACGCAGTATTTT
CASSQRPWRDTDTQYF
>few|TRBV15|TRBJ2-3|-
TGTGCCACGAACAACGTGGCCACAGATACGCAGTATTTT
CATNNVATDTQYF
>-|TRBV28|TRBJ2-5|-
TGTGCCAGCAGTTTTCCGGGGTCTAGCTATAAGACCCAGTACTTC
CASSFPGSSYKTQYF
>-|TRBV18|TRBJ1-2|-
TGTGCCAGCTCACCAACCGTACGTCGTACGGGTGGCTACACCTTC
CASSPTVRRTGGYTF
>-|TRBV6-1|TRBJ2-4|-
TGTGCCAGCAGTGACTTGCTAAACATTCAGTACTTC
CASSDLLNIQYF
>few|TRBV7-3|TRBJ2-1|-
TGTGCCAGCAGCTTAGATTGGGGGTTGGATGAGCAGTTCTTC
CASSLDWGLDEQFF
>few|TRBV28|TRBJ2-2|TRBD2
TGTGCCAGCAGTATAGCGGGATCGAACACCGGGGAGCTGTTTTTT
CASSIAGSNTGELFF
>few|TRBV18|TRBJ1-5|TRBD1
TGTGCCAGCTCACCGACAGGGAGCTATCAGCCCCAGCATTTT
CASSPTGSYQPQHF
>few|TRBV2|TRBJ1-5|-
TGTGCCAGCAGTGTCCTTAGTCAGCCCCAGCATTTT
CASSVLSQPQHF
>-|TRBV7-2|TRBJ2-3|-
TGTGCCAGCAGCTTAAACCGGGGGCCCCCAGATACGCAGTATTTT
CASSLNRGPPDTQYF
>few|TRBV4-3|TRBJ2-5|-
TGCGCCAGCAGCCAAGAAATGAACGAGGCTGCAAGGGAGACCCAGTACTTC
CASSQEMNEAARETQYF
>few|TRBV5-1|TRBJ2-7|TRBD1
TGCGCCAGCAGTCAATCTCCTCCGGGACAGGCTCTATACGAGCAGTACTTC
CASSQSPPGQALYEQYF
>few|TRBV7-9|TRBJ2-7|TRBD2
TGTGCCAGCAGCCATAGCCGCTTAGCGGGAGGAGAGAGGGACTACGAGCAGTACTTC
CASSHSRLAGGERDYEQYF
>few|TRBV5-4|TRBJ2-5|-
TGTGCCAGCACAAATTGGCCACGGGGGCCCCAAGAGACCCAGTACTTC
CASTNWPRGPQETQYF
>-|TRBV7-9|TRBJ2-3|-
TGTGCCAGCAGCTTAGCGCGATTTTTCCCCATTCAGGGGCCAGATACGCAGTATTTT
CASSLARFFPIQGPDTQYF
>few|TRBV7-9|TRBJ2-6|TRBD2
TGTGCCAGCAGCTTCACGGGACTATCTTTGGCTGGGGCCAACGTCCTGACTTTC
CASSFTGLSLAGANVLTF
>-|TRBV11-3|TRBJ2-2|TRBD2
TGTGCCAGCAGTAACCCTGGACTAGCGGGAGGAATCGGGGAGCTGTTTTTT
CASSNPGLAGGIGELFF
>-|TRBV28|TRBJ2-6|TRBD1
TGTGCCAGCAGTGGGGGACAGGGGCCCTCTGGGGCCAACGTCCTGACTTTC
CASSGGQGPSGANVLTF
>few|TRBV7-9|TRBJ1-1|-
TGTGCCAGCAGCGGAGGAGGAGGTATCTTGAACACTGAAGCTTTCTTT
CASSGGGGILNTEAFF
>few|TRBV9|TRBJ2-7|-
TGTGCCAGCAGTCAAACCCCAGGGACCTACGAGCAGTACTTC
CASSQTPGTYEQYF
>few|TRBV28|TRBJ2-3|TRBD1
TGTGCCAGTAGCACAGGGGCAGATACGCAGTATTTT
CASSTGADTQYF
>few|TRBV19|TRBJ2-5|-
TGTGCCAGTAGTATTGGGTGGGCAGAGGAGACCCAGTACTTC
CASSIGWAEETQYF
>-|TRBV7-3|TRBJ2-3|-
TGTGCCAGCAGCTTAATGGCTAGGGGCACGCAGTATTTT
CASSLMARGTQYF
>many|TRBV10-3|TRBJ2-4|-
TGTGCCATCAGTGATAATCGGTGGACAATCCAGTACTTC
CAISDNRWTIQYF
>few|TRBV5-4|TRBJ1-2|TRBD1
TGTGCCAGCAACACCGGGACAGATTACTATGGCTACACCTTC
CASNTGTDYYGYTF
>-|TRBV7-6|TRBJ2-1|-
TGTGCCAGCAGCTTAGCTAGCGCAGCTTACAATGAGCAGTTCTTC
CASSLASAAYNEQFF
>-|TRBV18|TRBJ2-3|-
TGTGCCAGCTCACCACCGTACCAGCGGAGCACAGATACGCAGTATTTT
CASSPPYQRSTDTQYF
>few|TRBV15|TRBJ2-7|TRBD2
TGTGCCACCAGTGTGAGCGGGGGGCCCTACGAGCAGTACTTC
CATSVSGGPYEQYF
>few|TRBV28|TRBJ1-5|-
TGTGCCAGCAAATACAGGGAAAATAGCAATCAGCCCCAGCATTTT
CASKYRENSNQPQHF
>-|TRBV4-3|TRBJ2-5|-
TGCGCCAGCAGCCAAGGAGCCACGGGGGTCGGCGAGACCCAGTACTTC
CASSQGATGVGETQYF
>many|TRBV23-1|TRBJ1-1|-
TGCGCCAGCAGAGGTTTCACTGAAGCTTTCTTT
CASRGFTEAFF
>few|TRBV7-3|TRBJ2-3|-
TGTGCCAGCAGCTTTAGTAAGATAGATACGCAGTATTTT
CASSFSKIDTQYF
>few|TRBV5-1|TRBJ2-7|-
TGCGCCAGCAGCCGACGGACGGATGGACTGAGCTCCTACGAGCAGTACTTC
CASSRRTDGLSSYEQYF